The 26 T cell receptor beta chains below all came from one sample that was sequenced in a study of radiotherapy plus CTLA-4 blockade in lung cancer. Using immunoSEQ multiplex PCR, the repertoire was profiled, and TCRdb retains in-frame clones only, with some absent. The repertoire includes approximately 60,000 clones, approximately 80% of them detected once, and 4% to 5.5% sits in the top ten. The source material was peripheral blood, sampled from a patient treated with radiotherapy plus ipilimumab. All receptors derive from a human donor with non-small cell lung cancer who had a complete response to radiotherapy plus ipilimumab.

V and J are TRBV5-1 and TRBJ1-1; TRBD1 matches at 7 bases. The junction had 3 bases not matched to a gene; V was cut back by 4 bases and J by 0 bases. The CDR3 spans 14 residues. Per the germline V gene, CDR1 is SGHRS and CDR2 is YFSETQ. The CDR3 loop reads CASSPGGLNTEAFF. The CDR3 nucleotides are TGCGCCAGCAGCCCAGGGGGGTTGAACACTGAAGCTTTCTTT.

The V gene is TRBV7-6, the J gene TRBJ1-5, with D unclear. From germline, CDR1 is SGHVS and CDR2 FNYEAQ. This CDR3 is built from 12 residues. The ends were cut back, 3 bases at V and 4 bases at J, with 4 bases in the middle. The CDR3 is CASSFRNQPQHF. The CDR3 DNA reads TGTGCCAGCAGCTTTCGAAATCAGCCCCAGCATTTT. Full variable domain (outside the CDR3, taken from reference TRBV7-6 and TRBJ1-5): GAGVSQSPRYKVTKRGQDVALRCDPISGHVSLYWYRQALGQGPEFLTYFNYEAQQDKSGLPNDRFSAERPEGSISTLTIQRTEQRDSAMYRCASSFRNQPQHFGDGTRLSIL.

This clone appeared once. CDR3 loop: CASSVGLAEETQYF. The CDR3 coding sequence is TGCGCCAGCAGCGTGGGACTAGCGGAAGAGACCCAGTACTTC. The chain has TRBV5-1 and TRBJ2-5, with 11 bases aligning to TRBD2. The CDR3 contains 14 residues. Germline CDR1 SGHRS, CDR2 YFSETQ. The V and J ends lost 4 bases and 3 bases, in that order; junction bases with no gene match: 2.

The genes are TRBV4-1 and TRBJ2-2; the D is unclear. The CDR3 consists of 15 residues. Germline lookup yields CDR1 MGHRA and CDR2 YSYEKL. The V and J ends lost 0 bases and 0 bases respectively, with 5 bases between them. The chain's CDR3 is CASSQETANTGELFF. In nucleotides, the CDR3 is TGCGCCAGCAGCCAAGAAACAGCGAACACCGGGGAGCTGTTTTTT.

The chain combines TRBV27 with TRBJ1-5, with a weak D call TRBD1 (5 bases). Deletions cut 6 bases from V and 3 bases from J, with 12 bases between. Germline V lookup: CDR1 MNHEY, CDR2 SMNVEV (reference sequence). This CDR3 has 14 residues. CDR3 sequence reads: CASRRDGTNQPQHF. DNA for the CDR3: TGTGCCAGCAGACGCGACGGGACCAATCAGCCCCAGCATTTT.

This chain's CDR3 is CASSVPGSTDTQYF. CDR3 coding DNA: TGTGCCAGCAGTGTACCAGGGAGCACAGATACGCAGTATTTT. The gene calls are TRBV25-1 and TRBJ2-3; the D gene is possibly TRBD1 (5 bases). The CDR3 is made up of 14 amino acids. V lost 4 bases and J 0 bases, leaving 8 bases between the germline ends. Germline CDR1 reads MGHDK; CDR2 reads SYGVNS.

V usage is TRBV7-9 and J usage is TRBJ2-2; D unresolved. The CDR3 is made up of 15 amino acids. V was clipped by 0 bases and J by 4 bases, with 9 bases between them. Germline CDR1 SEHNR, CDR2 FQNEAQ (reference sequence). CDR3 in amino acids: CASSLAGKGTGELFF. For the CDR3, the DNA is TGTGCCAGCAGCTTAGCAGGGAAGGGCACCGGGGAGCTGTTTTTT.

V and J are TRBV9 and TRBJ2-5, with no clear D. The germline V gene has CDR1 SGDLS and CDR2 YYNGEE. There are 15 residues in the CDR3. The germline V and J ends were trimmed by 0 bases and 1 base, with 10 bases remaining between them. The CDR3 bases are TGTGCCAGCAGCGTAGAGGCGTACACCCAAGAGACCCAGTACTTC. Encoded protein: CASSVEAYTQETQYF.

This clone occurred once. J is TRBJ2-7 and V is TRBV7-9; D not certain. Per germline, CDR1 SEHNR and CDR2 FQNEAQ (reference sequence). V was cut by 3 bases and J by 0 bases, with 9 bases left in between. The CDR3 consists of 14 residues. The CDR3 DNA is TGTGCCAGCAGCTTTCCCACCAGCTCCTACGAGCAGTACGTC. Translating it yields CASSFPTSSYEQYV.

This clone was counted once. The chain recombines TRBV7-2 with TRBJ2-1, with 12 positions matching TRBD2. Trimming took 3 bases from V and 4 from J; bases not matched to a gene: 4. Per germline, CDR1 SGHTA and CDR2 FQGNSA. The CDR3 contains 16 residues. CDR3 DNA: TGTGCCAGCAGCTTCGGACTAGCGGGAAGATACAATGAGCAGTTCTTC. Encoded protein: CASSFGLAGRYNEQFF. The whole variable domain, filled in from reference TRBV7-2 and TRBJ2-1, reads GAGVSQSPSNKVTEKGKDVELRCDPISGHTALYWYRQSLGQGLEFLIYFQGNSAPDKSGLPSDRFSAERTGGSVSTLTIQRTQQEDSAVYLCASSFGLAGRYNEQFFGPGTRLTVL.

This rearrangement joins TRBV19 to TRBJ2-5; either TRBD1 or TRBD2 may fit D (5 bases each). Germline-derived CDR1 and CDR2 are LNHDA and SQIVND (reference sequence). Trimming cost V 6 bases and J 6 bases, with 8 bases left between them. The CDR3 has 11 residues. The CDR3 DNA reads as TGTGCCAGTAGGGGGGAGAAGACCCAGTACTTC. Translation gives CASRGEKTQYF.

This rearrangement joins TRBV28 to TRBJ1-2; D is perhaps TRBD1 (6 bases). CDR1 and CDR2 (germline): MDHEN, SYDVKM. Trimming cost V 1 base and J 1 base, with 13 bases left between them. The CDR3 is 16 residues long. CDR3 bases: TGTGCCAGCAGTTTATCGGGGGCGCAGGGTAACTATGGCTACACCTTC. It codes for CASSLSGAQGNYGYTF.

J is TRBJ2-3 and V is TRBV4-3, with TRBD2 matching 8 bases. The CDR3 is 16 amino acids. Trimming at V came to 4 bases and at J to 6 bases, leaving 12 bases not matched to a gene. The V gene's germline CDR1 is LGHNA and CDR2 YSLEER. CDR3 amino acids: CASSPSPGGTWDTQYF. The CDR3 DNA is TGCGCCAGCAGCCCTAGCCCGGGGGGGACCTGGGATACGCAGTATTTT.

CDR3 nucleotide sequence: TGTGCCAGCTCACCGGGACAGGGTCCCTACGAGCAGTACTTC. The encoded protein is CASSPGQGPYEQYF. The chain links TRBV18 to TRBJ2-7; 9 nucleotides agree with TRBD1. J gave up 2 bases and V 3 bases, and 2 bases lay outside the gene matches. Germline V gene sequence: CDR1 KGHSH, CDR2 LQKENI. This CDR3 is built from 14 residues.

The chain links TRBV16 to TRBJ2-7, with D unclear. CDR3 length: 12 residues. Germline CDR1 KGHSY, CDR2 FQNENV. Trimming stripped 3 bases from V and 3 bases from J, with 6 bases between. The CDR3 region has the DNA TGTGCCAGCAGCCAGGGGAACTACGAGCAGTACTTC. Protein product: CASSQGNYEQYF.

The gene calls are TRBV4-3 and TRBJ1-2; 7 nucleotides match TRBD1. This CDR3 comprises 15 residues. Germline trimming cut 5 bases from V and 0 bases from J; bases unmatched to any gene: 6. Germline V gene lookup returns CDR1 LGHNA and CDR2 YSLEER. Written as DNA, the CDR3 is TGCGCCAGCAGCTCCCATGACAGGGCTAACTATGGCTACACCTTC. Amino acids: CASSSHDRANYGYTF.

The rearrangement uses TRBV7-2 and TRBJ2-5; 10 nucleotides agree with TRBD2. Germline V gene lookup returns CDR1 SGHTA and CDR2 FQGNSA. The junction had 10 bases not matched to a gene; V was cut back by 5 bases and J by 4 bases. This CDR3 spans 16 amino acids. The CDR3 loop reads CASSPNHLAGVETQYF. The CDR3 nucleotides read TGTGCCAGCAGCCCTAACCATCTAGCGGGAGTAGAGACCCAGTACTTC.

The chain joins TRBV18 to TRBJ2-2; the D gene is possibly TRBD1 (6 bases). CDR3 size: 17 residues. Trimming removed 5 bases at V and 3 bases at J, with 19 bases between. Germline V gene sequence: CDR1 KGHSH, CDR2 LQKENI. The CDR3 nucleotides read TGTGCCAGCTCATCCGGCGTAGGGGGTGGCGACACCGGGGAGCTGTTTTTT. As protein: CASSSGVGGGDTGELFF.

This chain uses TRBV27 with TRBJ1-2; a possible D gene is TRBD1 (5 bases). CDR3 length equals 17 residues. V was clipped by 5 bases and J by 8 bases, with 27 bases between them. The germline gives CDR1 MNHEY, CDR2 SMNVEV (reference sequence). The CDR3 DNA sequence: TGTGCCAGCAGTCTTAAGTGGACCAGGGCGAGGGCGGGAGGCTACACCTTC. Translation: CASSLKWTRARAGGYTF.

As for this clone: Other DNA variants within this sample encode the same CDR3. This chain connects TRBV6-1 to TRBJ1-1; maybe TRBD1 (5 bases). CDR3 length: 14 residues. The V and J ends lost 1 base and 3 bases respectively, with 9 bases between them. Germline V gene lookup returns CDR1 MNHNS and CDR2 SASEGT. For the CDR3, the DNA is TGTGCCAGCAGTGAAGGCGGGGGGGACACTGAAGCTTTCTTT. Translation: CASSEGGGDTEAFF.

The genes are TRBV27 and TRBJ2-7, with TRBD2 as a possible D gene (6 bases). This CDR3 region has 13 residues. Trimming cost V 5 bases and J 7 bases, with 15 bases left between them. Per the germline V gene, CDR1 is MNHEY and CDR2 is SMNVEV (reference sequence). CDR3 amino acids: CASSPRRAGEQYV. DNA for the CDR3: TGTGCCAGCAGTCCACGCAGGGCGGGGGAGCAGTACGTC.

The CDR3 sequence: CASTRGLAVPNEQFF. DNA for the CDR3: TGTGCCAGCACCCGGGGACTAGCGGTGCCCAATGAGCAGTTCTTC. The gene calls are TRBV27 and TRBJ2-1; 11 nucleotides line up with TRBD2. From germline, CDR1 is MNHEY and CDR2 SMNVEV (reference sequence). The CDR3 consists of 15 residues. Trimming at V came to 7 bases and at J to 6 bases, leaving 8 bases not matched to a gene.

The chain is built from TRBV7-2 and TRBJ1-1, with D possibly matching TRBD1 (5 bases). Germline CDR1 is SGHTA and CDR2 is FQGNSA. Between the trimmed V and J ends, which lost 7 bases and 0 bases, there was a span of 9 bases. There are 13 residues in the CDR3. The CDR3 is CASKQDMNTEAFF. In DNA, the CDR3 is TGTGCCAGCAAACAGGATATGAACACTGAAGCTTTCTTT.

This clone has more than one count but fewer than ten. The J gene is TRBJ1-6, the V gene TRBV7-2; 7 bases map to TRBD1. The V and J ends lost 3 bases and 5 bases, in that order; junction bases with no gene match: 7. Germline loops: CDR1 SGHTA, CDR2 FQGNSA. The CDR3 totals 16 residues. The CDR3 region is CASSLNRGRNNSPLHF. The CDR3 coding sequence is TGTGCCAGCAGCTTGAACAGGGGAAGAAATAATTCACCCCTCCACTTT.

V usage is TRBV5-1 and J usage is TRBJ1-4; 7 bases match TRBD1. The CDR3 totals 17 residues. Germline V gives CDR1 SGHRS, CDR2 YFSETQ. With 4 bases clipped from V and 3 bases from J, the junction kept 12 bases outside the gene matches. Written as DNA, the CDR3 is TGCGCCAGCAGCCGGGAAGCCAGGGGGAGAGCTAATGAAAAACTGTTTTTT. This gives the protein CASSREARGRANEKLFF.

This chain uses TRBV5-4 with TRBJ2-1; D is possibly TRBD1 or TRBD2 (5 bases each). Germline V CDR1 and CDR2: SGHNT, YYREEE (reference sequence). The length of the CDR3 is 14 residues. V was clipped by 5 bases and J by 10 bases, with 19 bases between them. DNA for the CDR3: TGTGCCAGCAGGTGGGACCAAGGGACGGAGGAGCAGTTCTTC. Encoded protein: CASRWDQGTEEQFF.